Following are 5 T cell receptor beta chains from one sample sequenced in a study of T-cell reconstitution after alpha-beta-depleted transplantation in children. A TCRbeta library incorporating unique molecular identifiers was prepared. TCRdb reprocessed the PCR reads via MiXCR and lists one record per CDR3 protein. Counted here are around 600,000 distinct CDR3 sequences, roughly 17% occurring once; the ten biggest clones make up 1.1%. The sample here was PBMCs from the stem cell graft donor, taken from the stem cell graft. The source of these receptors is a human donor who donated a stem cell graft to a child with acute myeloid leukemia.

The V and J genes are TRBV24-1 and TRBJ2-3, with D possibly matching TRBD1 (6 bases). Trimming pared 7 bases from V and 0 bases from J, leaving 13 bases between. CDR3 length: 15 residues. Germline lookup yields CDR1 KGHDR and CDR2 SFDVKD. CDR3 region: CATRTGPTSTDTQYF. CDR3 bases: TGTGCCACCAGGACAGGACCAACAAGCACAGATACGCAGTATTTT.

There are many counts of this clonotype. CDR3 region: CSANDDRGNSYEQYV. The CDR3 DNA sequence: TGCAGTGCTAACGACGACAGGGGCAACTCCTACGAGCAGTACGTC. The gene calls are TRBV20-1 and TRBJ2-7; 8 nucleotides align to TRBD1. V lost 4 bases and J lost 0; bases outside the gene matches: 8. The CDR3 is 15 amino acids. The germline CDR1 and CDR2 sequences are DFQATT and SNEGSKA (reference sequence).

This chain connects TRBV12-3 or TRBV12-4 to TRBJ2-7; unclear D gene. The CDR3 is 15 residues long. V lost 1 base and J lost 3, with 13 bases in between. The CDR3 DNA sequence: TGTGCCAGCAGTTTAGGACAAGTTATGGGCTACGAGCAGTACTTC. This translates into CASSLGQVMGYEQYF.

The chain carries TRBV11-2 and TRBJ2-4; D assignment may be TRBD1 or TRBD2 (6 bases each). V lost 1 base and J lost 6, with 16 bases in between. Germline CDR1 and CDR2: SGHAT and FQNNGV. This CDR3 comprises 16 residues. The CDR3 nucleotides read TGTGCCAGCAGCTTAGGGTCGGGCAGGGGAGGAAACATTCAGTACTTC. It translates to CASSLGSGRGGNIQYF.

This clonotype was counted ten times or more. The chain employs TRBV10-3 and TRBJ2-7; either TRBD1 or TRBD2 may fit D (5 bases each). Trimming pared 8 bases from V and 2 bases from J, leaving 13 bases between. Germline CDR1 is ENHRY and CDR2 is SYGVKD. The CDR3 is 13 amino acids. CDR3 nucleotide sequence: TGTGCCATCGGGACGGCAACAACCTACGAGCAGTACTTC. Protein product: CAIGTATTYEQYF.